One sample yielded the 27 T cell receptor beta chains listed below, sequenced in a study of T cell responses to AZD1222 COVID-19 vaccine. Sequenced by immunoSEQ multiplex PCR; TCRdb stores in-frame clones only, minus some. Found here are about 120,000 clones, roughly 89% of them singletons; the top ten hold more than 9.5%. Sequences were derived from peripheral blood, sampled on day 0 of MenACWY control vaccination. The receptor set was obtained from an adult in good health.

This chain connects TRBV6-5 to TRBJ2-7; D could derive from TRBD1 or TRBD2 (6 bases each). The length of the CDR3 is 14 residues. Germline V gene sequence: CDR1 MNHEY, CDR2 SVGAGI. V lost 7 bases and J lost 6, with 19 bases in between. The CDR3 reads CASNKGGGPLEQYF. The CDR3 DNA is TGTGCCAGCAACAAGGGGGGAGGTCCCCTCGAGCAGTACTTC.

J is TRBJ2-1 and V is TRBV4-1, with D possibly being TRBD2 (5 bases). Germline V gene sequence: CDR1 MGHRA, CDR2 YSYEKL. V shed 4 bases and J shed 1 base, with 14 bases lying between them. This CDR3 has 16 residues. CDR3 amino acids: CASSRIESGSYNEQFF. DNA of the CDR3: TGCGCCAGCAGCCGTATCGAAAGCGGATCCTACAATGAGCAGTTCTTC.

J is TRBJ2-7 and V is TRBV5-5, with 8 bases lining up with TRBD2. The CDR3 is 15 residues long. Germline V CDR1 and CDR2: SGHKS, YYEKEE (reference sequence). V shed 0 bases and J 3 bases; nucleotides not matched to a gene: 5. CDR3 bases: TGTGCCAGCAGCTTGGTGTTAGCGGGACACTACGAGCAGTACTTC. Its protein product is CASSLVLAGHYEQYF.

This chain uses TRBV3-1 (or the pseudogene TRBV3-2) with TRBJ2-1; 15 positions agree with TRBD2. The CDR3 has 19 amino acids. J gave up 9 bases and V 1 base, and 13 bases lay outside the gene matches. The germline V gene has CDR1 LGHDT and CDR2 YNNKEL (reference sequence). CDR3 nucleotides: TGTGCCAGCAGCCAAGTGGGGACTAGCGGGAGGTCTCGTGAGGGTGAGCAGTTCTTC. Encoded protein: CASSQVGTSGRSREGEQFF.

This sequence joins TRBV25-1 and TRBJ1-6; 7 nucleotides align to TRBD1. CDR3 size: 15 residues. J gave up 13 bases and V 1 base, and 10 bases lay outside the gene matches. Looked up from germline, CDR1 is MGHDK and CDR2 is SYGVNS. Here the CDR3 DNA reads TGTGCCAGCAGTGAATTCGGGCAGGGGGAGCGGCCCCTCCACTTT. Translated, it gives CASSEFGQGERPLHF.

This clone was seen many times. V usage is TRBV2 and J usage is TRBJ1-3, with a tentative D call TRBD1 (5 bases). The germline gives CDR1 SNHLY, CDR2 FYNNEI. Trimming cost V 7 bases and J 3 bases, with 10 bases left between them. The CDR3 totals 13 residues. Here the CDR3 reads CASTFGGGNTIYF. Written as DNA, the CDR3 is TGTGCCAGCACCTTTGGGGGTGGAAACACCATATATTTT.

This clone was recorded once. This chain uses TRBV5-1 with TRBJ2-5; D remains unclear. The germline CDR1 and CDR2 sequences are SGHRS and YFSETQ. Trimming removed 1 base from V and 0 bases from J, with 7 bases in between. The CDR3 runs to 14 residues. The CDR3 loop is CASSLLGYQETQYF. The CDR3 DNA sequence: TGCGCCAGCAGCTTGCTAGGGTACCAAGAGACCCAGTACTTC.

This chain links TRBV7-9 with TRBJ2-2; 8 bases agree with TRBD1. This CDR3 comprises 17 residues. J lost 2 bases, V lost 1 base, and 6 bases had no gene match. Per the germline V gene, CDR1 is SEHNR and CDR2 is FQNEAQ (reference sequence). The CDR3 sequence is CASSLGPQGANTGELFF. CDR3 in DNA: TGTGCCAGCAGCTTAGGCCCTCAGGGGGCCAACACCGGGGAGCTGTTTTTT.

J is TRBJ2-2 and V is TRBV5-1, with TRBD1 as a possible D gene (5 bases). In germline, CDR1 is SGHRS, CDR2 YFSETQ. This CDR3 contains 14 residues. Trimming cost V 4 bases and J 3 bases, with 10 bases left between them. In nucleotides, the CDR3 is TGCGCCAGCAGCCCCTCCAGGGACACCGGGGAGCTGTTTTTT. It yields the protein CASSPSRDTGELFF.

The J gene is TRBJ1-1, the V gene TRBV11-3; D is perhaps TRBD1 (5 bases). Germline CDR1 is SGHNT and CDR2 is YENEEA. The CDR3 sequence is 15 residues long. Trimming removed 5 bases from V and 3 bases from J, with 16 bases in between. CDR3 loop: CASSDGTGRYTEAFF. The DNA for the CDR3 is TGTGCCAGCAGCGATGGCACAGGCAGATACACTGAAGCTTTCTTT.

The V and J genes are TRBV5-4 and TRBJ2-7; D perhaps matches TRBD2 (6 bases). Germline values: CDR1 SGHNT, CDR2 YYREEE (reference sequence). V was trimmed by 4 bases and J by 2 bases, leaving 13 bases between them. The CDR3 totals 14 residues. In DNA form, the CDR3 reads TGTGCCAGCAGCGCCGCGGGACTCACCTACGAGCAGTACTTC. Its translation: CASSAAGLTYEQYF.

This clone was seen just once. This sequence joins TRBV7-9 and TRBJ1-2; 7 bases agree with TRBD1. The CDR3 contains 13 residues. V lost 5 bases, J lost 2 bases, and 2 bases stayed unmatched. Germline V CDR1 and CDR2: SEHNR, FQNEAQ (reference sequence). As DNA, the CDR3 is TGTGCCAGCAGCGCAGGGGGAAACTATGGCTACACCTTC. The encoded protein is CASSAGGNYGYTF.

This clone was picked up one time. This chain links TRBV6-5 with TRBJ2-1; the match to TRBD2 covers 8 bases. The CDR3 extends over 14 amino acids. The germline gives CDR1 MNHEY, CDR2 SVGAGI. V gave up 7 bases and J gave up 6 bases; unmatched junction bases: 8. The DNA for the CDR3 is TGTGCCAGCACAAGCCTCGGGAGGGCCAATGAGCAGTTCTTC. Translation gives CASTSLGRANEQFF.

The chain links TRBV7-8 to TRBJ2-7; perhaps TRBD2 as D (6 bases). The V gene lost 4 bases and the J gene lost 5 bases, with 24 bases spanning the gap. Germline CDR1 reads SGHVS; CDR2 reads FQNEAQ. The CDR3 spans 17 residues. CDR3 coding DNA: TGTGCCAGCAGCTCCAGCGGGCTCTCCGGGAGAGTCCACGAGCAGTACTTC. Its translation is CASSSSGLSGRVHEQYF. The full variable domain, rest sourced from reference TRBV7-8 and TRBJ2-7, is GAGVSQSPRYKVAKRGQDVALRCDPISGHVSLFWYQQALGQGPEFLTYFQNEAQLDKSGLPSDRFFAERPEGSVSTLKIQRTQQEDSAVYLCASSSSGLSGRVHEQYFGPGTRLTVT.

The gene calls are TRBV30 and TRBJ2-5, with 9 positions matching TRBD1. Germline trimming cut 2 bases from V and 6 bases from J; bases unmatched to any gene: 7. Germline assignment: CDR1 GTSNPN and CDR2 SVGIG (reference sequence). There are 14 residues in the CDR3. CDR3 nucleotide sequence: TGTGCCTGGAGTAGGACAGGGGAATTAAAGACCCAGTACTTC. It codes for CAWSRTGELKTQYF. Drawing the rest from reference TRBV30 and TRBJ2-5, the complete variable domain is SQTIHQWPATLVQPVGSPLSLECTVEGTSNPNLYWYRQAAGRGLQLLFYSVGIGQISSEVPQNLSASRPQDRQFILSSKKLLLSDSGFYLCAWSRTGELKTQYFGPGTRLLVL.

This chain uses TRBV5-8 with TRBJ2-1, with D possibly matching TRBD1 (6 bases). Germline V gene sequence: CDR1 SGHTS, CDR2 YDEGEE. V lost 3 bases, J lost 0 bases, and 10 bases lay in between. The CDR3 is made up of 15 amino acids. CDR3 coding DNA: TGTGCCAGCAGCTGGGGACATAGCTCCTACAATGAGCAGTTCTTC. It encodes CASSWGHSSYNEQFF.

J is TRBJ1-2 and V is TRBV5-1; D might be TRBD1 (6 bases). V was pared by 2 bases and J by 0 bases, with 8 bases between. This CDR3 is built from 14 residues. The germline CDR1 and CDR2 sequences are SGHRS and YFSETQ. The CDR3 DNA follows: TGCGCCAGCAGCTTACAGGGTCCTAACTATGGCTACACCTTC. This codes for CASSLQGPNYGYTF.

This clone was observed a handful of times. The CDR3 protein is CASSTNPTYEQYF. The CDR3 bases are TGCGCCAGCAGCACCAACCCCACCTACGAGCAGTACTTC. The chain has TRBV5-1 and TRBJ2-7; D remains unclear. Trimming stripped 4 bases from V and 2 bases from J, with 10 bases between. Germline CDR1 SGHRS, CDR2 YFSETQ. This CDR3 has 13 residues.

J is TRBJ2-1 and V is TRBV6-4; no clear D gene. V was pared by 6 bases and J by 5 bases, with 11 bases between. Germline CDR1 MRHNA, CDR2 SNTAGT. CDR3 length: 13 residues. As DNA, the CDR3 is TGTGCCAGCAGCAGCAGTACAGACAATGAGCAGTTCTTC. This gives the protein CASSSSTDNEQFF.

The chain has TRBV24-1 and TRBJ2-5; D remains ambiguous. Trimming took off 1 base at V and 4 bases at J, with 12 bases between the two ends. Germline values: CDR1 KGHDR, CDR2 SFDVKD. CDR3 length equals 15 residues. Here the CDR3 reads CATSDLRAGGETQYF. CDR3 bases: TGTGCCACCAGTGATTTACGTGCAGGCGGAGAGACCCAGTACTTC.

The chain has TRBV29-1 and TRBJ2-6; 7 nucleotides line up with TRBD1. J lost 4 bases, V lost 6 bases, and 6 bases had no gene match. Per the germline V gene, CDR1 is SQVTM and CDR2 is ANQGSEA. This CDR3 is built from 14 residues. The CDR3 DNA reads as TGCAGCGTGGTTGAGGGGGCGGGGGCCAACGTCCTGACTTTC. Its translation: CSVVEGAGANVLTF. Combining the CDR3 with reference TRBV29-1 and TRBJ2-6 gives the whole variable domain SAVISQKPSRDICQRGTSLTIQCQVDSQVTMMFWYRQQPGQSLTLIATANQGSEATYESGFVIDKFPISRPNLTFSTLTVSNMSPEDSSIYLCSVVEGAGANVLTFGAGSRLTVL.

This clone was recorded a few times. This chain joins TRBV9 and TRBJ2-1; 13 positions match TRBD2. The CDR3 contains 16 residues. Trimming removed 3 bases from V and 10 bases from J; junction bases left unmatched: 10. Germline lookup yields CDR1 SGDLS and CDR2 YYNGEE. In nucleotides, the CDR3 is TGTGCCAGCAGCGAGAGACTAGCGGGAGGTTCCGGGGAGCAGTTCTTC. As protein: CASSERLAGGSGEQFF. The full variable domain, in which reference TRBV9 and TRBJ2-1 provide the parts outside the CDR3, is DSGVTQTPKHLITATGQRVTLRCSPRSGDLSVYWYQQSLDQGLQFLIQYYNGEERAKGNILERFSAQQFPDLHSELNLSSLELGDSALYFCASSERLAGGSGEQFFGPGTRLTVL.

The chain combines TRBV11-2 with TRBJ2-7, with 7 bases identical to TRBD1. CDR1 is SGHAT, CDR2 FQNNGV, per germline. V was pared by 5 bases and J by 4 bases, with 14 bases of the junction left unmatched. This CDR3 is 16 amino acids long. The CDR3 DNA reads TGTGCCAGCAGCCGAGGTGGCCAGGGGGTGTTTTACGAGCAGTACTTC. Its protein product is CASSRGGQGVFYEQYF.

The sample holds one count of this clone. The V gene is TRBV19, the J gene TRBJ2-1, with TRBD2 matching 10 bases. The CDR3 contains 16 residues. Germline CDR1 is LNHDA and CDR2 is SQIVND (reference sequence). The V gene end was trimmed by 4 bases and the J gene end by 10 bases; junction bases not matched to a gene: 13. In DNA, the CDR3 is TGTGCCAGTAGTAGTTCCCTAGCGGGAGTGGTTCAGGAGCAGTTCTTC. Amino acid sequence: CASSSSLAGVVQEQFF.

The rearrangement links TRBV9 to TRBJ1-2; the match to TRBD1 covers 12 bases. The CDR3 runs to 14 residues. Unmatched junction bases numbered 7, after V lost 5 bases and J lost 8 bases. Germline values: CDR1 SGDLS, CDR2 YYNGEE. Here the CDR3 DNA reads TGTGCCAGCAGGGGGACAGGGGGCGTAATGGGCTACACCTTC. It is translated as CASRGTGGVMGYTF.

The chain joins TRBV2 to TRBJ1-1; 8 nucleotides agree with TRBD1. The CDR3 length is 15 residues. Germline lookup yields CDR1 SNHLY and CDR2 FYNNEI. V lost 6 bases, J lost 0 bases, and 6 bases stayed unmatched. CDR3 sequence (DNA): TGTGCCAGCAGCCCCCCAGGGGGCCTGAACACTGAAGCTTTCTTT. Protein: CASSPPGGLNTEAFF.

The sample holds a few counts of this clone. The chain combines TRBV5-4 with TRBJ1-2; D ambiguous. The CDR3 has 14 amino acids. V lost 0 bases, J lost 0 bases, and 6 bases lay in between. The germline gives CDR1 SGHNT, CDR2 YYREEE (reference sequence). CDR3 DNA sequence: TGTGCCAGCAGCTTGGGAACATCTAACTATGGCTACACCTTC. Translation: CASSLGTSNYGYTF.